The 5 T cell receptor beta chains given below trace back to one sample, sequenced in a study of control samples from healthy donors and cancer patients. The assay was immunoSEQ multiplex PCR, and TCRdb's table has in-frame clones only and misses some. The table has some 13,000 clones, about 77% seen once. Sequenced material: formalin-fixed, paraffin-embedded tissue. The receptors stem from a male donor with melanoma.

This clone was counted between two and nine times. This chain connects TRBV4-1 to TRBJ1-4, with D tentatively TRBD1 (5 bases). The germline gives CDR1 MGHRA, CDR2 YSYEKL. V lost 4 bases, J lost 12 bases, and 15 bases lay in between. This CDR3 has 13 residues. The CDR3 reads CASSRPRWGELFF. The CDR3 DNA reads TGCGCCAGCAGCCGACCCCGATGGGGGGAACTGTTTTTT.

The chain combines TRBV9 with TRBJ1-3, with a tentative D call TRBD1 (6 bases). Germline-derived CDR1 and CDR2 are SGDLS and YYNGEE. V lost 4 bases to trimming and J lost 0 bases, with 14 bases between them. The CDR3 is 16 amino acids. CDR3 bases: TGTGCCAGCAGCACGTTACAGGGCAGCTCTGGAAACACCATATATTTT. This translates into CASSTLQGSSGNTIYF. The whole variable domain, filled in from reference TRBV9 and TRBJ1-3, reads DSGVTQTPKHLITATGQRVTLRCSPRSGDLSVYWYQQSLDQGLQFLIQYYNGEERAKGNILERFSAQQFPDLHSELNLSSLELGDSALYFCASSTLQGSSGNTIYFGEGSWLTVV.

The chain carries TRBV27 and TRBJ1-2, with a possible D match to TRBD1 (5 bases). Germline CDR1 MNHEY, CDR2 SMNVEV (reference sequence). This CDR3 has 14 amino acids. V lost 0 bases and J lost 2, with 7 bases in between. CDR3 coding DNA: TGTGCCAGCAGTTTATCGTGGGACAACTATGGCTACACCTTC. Translation gives CASSLSWDNYGYTF.

V and J are TRBV19 and TRBJ1-6; D remains ambiguous. The germline gives CDR1 LNHDA, CDR2 SQIVND (reference sequence). The CDR3 is 13 amino acids. V was cut by 0 bases and J by 7 bases, with 4 bases left in between. This chain's CDR3 is CASSIDGNSPLHF. Here the CDR3 DNA reads TGTGCCAGTAGTATAGATGGGAATTCACCCCTCCACTTT.

This chain links TRBV10-2 with TRBJ2-3; D is possibly TRBD1 or TRBD2 (6 bases each). The CDR3 covers 16 residues. V was clipped by 5 bases and J by 0 bases, with 15 bases between them. Germline CDR1 is WSHSY and CDR2 is SAAADI. In DNA, the CDR3 is TGCGCCAGCAGTCGGAGGGGGGAAGGTAGCACAGATACGCAGTATTTT. This translates into CASSRRGEGSTDTQYF.